This is a list of T cell receptor beta chains from one sample in a study of blood T cell repertoires in COVID-19. This table comes from immunoSEQ multiplex PCR, and its TCRdb copy is limited to in-frame clones, with some not included. The sample yields approximately 190,000 clones, more than 85% seen once. Specimen: PBMCs or T cells enriched from blood (not recorded which). Receptors were obtained from a woman in her thirties or forties in a cohort exposed to, infected with or recovered from COVID-19 (not recorded which). The CDR3 runs from the conserved cysteine through the conserved F or W. A D gene is named only where the DNA matches it firmly. Expanded clones are given a class, and other clones once, few, many or no size at all.

d_gene,v_gene,abundance,j_gene,CDR3nt,CDR3aa
NA,TRBV27,once,TRBJ1-2,TGTGCCAGCAGTTTAGTCCCCTTGAACTATGGCTACACCTTC,CASSLVPLNYGYTF
TRBD1,TRBV6-4,NA,TRBJ1-1,TGTGCCAGCAGCTTAGATCAGGGGGCATCCACTGAAGCTTTCTTT,CASSLDQGASTEAFF
NA,TRBV4-1,few,TRBJ1-5,TGCGCCAGCAGCCAAGACTCTAGGGGGTACGAGGGCAATCAGCCCCAGCATTTT,CASSQDSRGYEGNQPQHF
TRBD1,TRBV30,NA,TRBJ2-7,TGTGCCTGGAGTGTACAGTGGGACAGGGTAAACTTC,CAWSVQWDRVNF
NA,TRBV7-9,NA,TRBJ2-3,TGTGCCAGCAGCTTAGTGATAGGGGGTGGCACAGATACGCAGTATTTT,CASSLVIGGGTDTQYF
TRBD1,TRBV11-2,NA,TRBJ2-7,TGTGCCAGCAGCTTAGCACAGGGGGCCTACGAGCAGTACTTC,CASSLAQGAYEQYF
TRBD1,TRBV9,NA,TRBJ1-6,TGTGCCAGCAGTAGTACAGGGGGCCCTTTTAATTCACCCCTCCACTTT,CASSSTGGPFNSPLHF
TRBD2,TRBV28,NA,TRBJ2-2,TGTGCCAGCAGTTCCCCTAGCGGGGGGGCGCCCGGGGAGCTGTTTTTT,CASSSPSGGAPGELFF
NA,TRBV2,few,TRBJ1-6,TGTGCCAGCAGGCAGGGTAGCTCCTATAATTCACCCCTCCACTTT,CASRQGSSYNSPLHF
NA,TRBV5-1,NA,TRBJ1-1,TGCGCCAGCAGCTTGGGCGGGGCCCACTCGTCCGCTTTCTTT,CASSLGGAHSSAFF
TRBD2,TRBV7-9,NA,TRBJ2-5,TGTGCCAGCAGCTTAAAGATCGGCGGGGGGGCTGGCGAGACCCAGTACTTC,CASSLKIGGGAGETQYF
TRBD1,TRBV13,NA,TRBJ1-2,TGTGCCAGCAGCTCGGGACAGGGGAGATTAGCTCATGGCTACACCTTC,CASSSGQGRLAHGYTF
NA,TRBV6-1,NA,TRBJ1-2,TGTGCCAGCAGTGAAGCGCCCGACAGGCTGACCTATGGCTACACCTTC,CASSEAPDRLTYGYTF
NA,TRBV19,once,TRBJ1-5,TGTGCCAGTAGTATTGTACATTCTAGCAATCAGCCCCAGCATTTT,CASSIVHSSNQPQHF
NA,TRBV6-5,once,TRBJ1-6,TGTGCCAGCAGTCCCCGGGATCCGGCCCTTTCACCCCTCCACTTT,CASSPRDPALSPLHF
NA,TRBV15,NA,TRBJ1-4,TGTGCCACCAGCAGAGTCGGGGGGCGTAATGAAAAACTGTTTTTT,CATSRVGGRNEKLFF
NA,TRBV11-2,NA,TRBJ2-7,TGTGCCAGCAGCTTAGGTCATGACTCATACTCTTCCTACGAGCAGTACTTC,CASSLGHDSYSSYEQYF
NA,TRBV12-2,few,TRBJ1-2,TGTGCAAGTCGCTCTAGGGTCCCCAGGGGGAGTATTAGTGGCTACACCTTC,CASRSRVPRGSISGYTF
NA,TRBV27,NA,TRBJ1-2,TGTGCCAGCAGTTTGGTCCGGGGGGATCATGGCTACACCTTC,CASSLVRGDHGYTF
TRBD2,TRBV4-2,NA,TRBJ2-2,TGTGCCAGCAGCCTTCCCGGGGGGGGCCACACCGGGGAGCTGTTTTTT,CASSLPGGGHTGELFF
TRBD1,TRBV7-6,NA,TRBJ1-1,TGTGCCAGCAGTAAACAGGGGACTGAAGCTTTCTTT,CASSKQGTEAFF
TRBD1,TRBV4-3,few,TRBJ2-7,TGCGCCAGCAGCCAAGAGACAGGGGGTTGGTACGAGCAGTACTTC,CASSQETGGWYEQYF
TRBD2,TRBV27,NA,TRBJ2-1,TGTGCCAGCAGTTTCGGACTAGCGAAAAATGAGCAGTTCTTC,CASSFGLAKNEQFF
NA,TRBV5-4,few,TRBJ1-1,TGTGCCAGCAGCTTGGGACGGAGAAACACTGAAGCTTTCTTT,CASSLGRRNTEAFF
NA,TRBV9,NA,TRBJ1-2,TGTGCCAGCAGCGGAGTGGGGGGGTTAGACTATGGCTACACCTTC,CASSGVGGLDYGYTF
TRBD1,TRBV4-1,NA,TRBJ1-2,TGCGCCAGCAGCCATCCTCGGACAGGGGGAGTCTATGGCTACACCTTC,CASSHPRTGGVYGYTF
NA,TRBV4-1,NA,TRBJ2-2,TGCGCCAGCAGCCAAGTTGGGCAGGGCCCCACCGGGGAGCTGTTTTTT,CASSQVGQGPTGELFF
TRBD1,TRBV4-1,NA,TRBJ1-2,TGCGCCAGCAGCCAAGGGTACAGGGGCGACTATGGCTACACCTTC,CASSQGYRGDYGYTF
TRBD2,TRBV5-1,NA,TRBJ2-1,TGCGCCAGCAGCCGGTCACTAGCGACCAATGAGCAGTTCTTC,CASSRSLATNEQFF
NA,TRBV18,NA,TRBJ2-5,TGTGCCAGCTCTTCATACGAGGAGACCCAGTACTTC,CASSSYEETQYF
TRBD2,TRBV4-1,NA,TRBJ2-3,TGCGCCAGCAGCCATTCGGGAGGCGCAGATACGCAGTATTTT,CASSHSGGADTQYF
NA,TRBV9,NA,TRBJ2-5,TGTGCCAGCAGCACACAGGGAATGGAGACCCAGTACTTC,CASSTQGMETQYF
TRBD1,TRBV27,NA,TRBJ2-3,TGTGCCAGCAGTTTACGGGACAGGAGGGGGGATACGCAGTATTTT,CASSLRDRRGDTQYF
TRBD1,TRBV19,once,TRBJ2-7,TGTGCCAGTAGTATAGGGGACAGGGACCCCTACGAGCAGTACTTC,CASSIGDRDPYEQYF
NA,TRBV3-1/TRBV3-2,once,TRBJ2-1,TGTGCCAGCAGCCAAGATCCCGGGACCTACAATGAGCAGTTCTTC,CASSQDPGTYNEQFF
TRBD1,TRBV28,NA,TRBJ2-7,TGTGCCAGCAGTTACTTCCTCTTGAGGACAGGGCCCGAGCAGTACTTC,CASSYFLLRTGPEQYF
TRBD1,TRBV6-5,NA,TRBJ1-2,TGTGCCAATCCCGGGACAGGGGGCTTCGGCTATGGCTACACCTTC,CANPGTGGFGYGYTF
TRBD2,TRBV13,once,TRBJ2-3,TGTGCCAGCAGCGCCTCTTTAGCGGGGCGCGATACGCAGTATTTT,CASSASLAGRDTQYF
TRBD1,TRBV2,NA,TRBJ2-4,TGTGCCAGCAGGCCTACAGGGGTAAACATTCAGTACTTC,CASRPTGVNIQYF
NA,TRBV5-4,NA,TRBJ2-7,TGTGCCAGCAGCGCCGAGTCCTACGAGCAGTACTTC,CASSAESYEQYF
NA,TRBV7-9,NA,TRBJ1-5,TGTGCCAGCAGCCAACCCGGGAACAATCAGCCCCAGCATTTT,CASSQPGNNQPQHF
TRBD2,TRBV23-1,NA,TRBJ2-1,TGCGCCAGCAGTCAATCGGCTAGCGGAGTTAATGAGCAGTTCTTC,CASSQSASGVNEQFF
TRBD2,TRBV5-1,few,TRBJ2-3,TGCGCCAGCAGCTTGGGACTAGCGGGGGGAGTTGATACGCAGTATTTT,CASSLGLAGGVDTQYF
NA,TRBV5-4,NA,TRBJ1-1,TGTGCCAGCAGCCCCGCAGGGTACACTGAAGCTTTCTTT,CASSPAGYTEAFF
NA,TRBV13,NA,TRBJ2-2,TGTGCCAGCAGCTTAGGCGGGAGACTTGTCGCCGGGGAGCTGTTTTTT,CASSLGGRLVAGELFF
TRBD1,TRBV5-1,NA,TRBJ1-1,TGCGCCAGCAGCGCTGGACAGGAGGGCATCCCTGAAGCTTTCTTT,CASSAGQEGIPEAFF
NA,TRBV7-2,few,TRBJ2-1,TGTGCCAGCAGCTTTAATTTATATGAGCAGTTCTTC,CASSFNLYEQFF
NA,TRBV9,NA,TRBJ1-4,TGTGCCAGCAGCGTAGGGGGGCAGACTAATGAAAAACTGTTTTTT,CASSVGGQTNEKLFF
TRBD1,TRBV4-2,few,TRBJ2-2,TGTGCCAGCAGCCAAGAAGAGGGGGCTCCCACCGGGGAGCTGTTTTTT,CASSQEEGAPTGELFF
NA,TRBV6-2/TRBV6-3,few,TRBJ1-5,TGTGCCAGCAGTTACTCGGCAGGGTCTGGGCGCAATCAGCCCCAGCATTTT,CASSYSAGSGRNQPQHF
NA,TRBV2,NA,TRBJ2-7,TGTGCCAGCAACAGGGACTACGAGCAGTACTTC,CASNRDYEQYF
NA,TRBV23-1,NA,TRBJ1-5,TGCGCCAGCAGTCCACTTAGCGGGCCCCAGCATTTT,CASSPLSGPQHF
TRBD1,TRBV7-2,NA,TRBJ2-7,TGTGCCAGCAGCCCGACAGGGGGCGCCCGGGGTTCCCTCGAGCAGTACTTC,CASSPTGGARGSLEQYF
NA,TRBV6-1,NA,TRBJ1-6,TGTGCCAGCAGTGAATCTGGGCCGAATTCACCCCTCCACTTT,CASSESGPNSPLHF
NA,TRBV4-3,once,TRBJ1-2,TGCGCCAGCAGCCCCTGGCAGAACTATGGCTACACCTTC,CASSPWQNYGYTF
NA,TRBV14,NA,TRBJ1-1,TGTGCCAGCAGCCGCCAAAGGGGCACTGAAGCTTTCTTT,CASSRQRGTEAFF
NA,TRBV14,NA,TRBJ1-4,TGTGCCAGCAGCCAAGCCTGGGGGAGGGGTGAAAAACTGTTTTTT,CASSQAWGRGEKLFF
NA,TRBV27,once,TRBJ2-7,TGTGCCAGCAGTTTATACAGCAGCTCCTACGAGCAGTACTTC,CASSLYSSSYEQYF